Following are 4 T cell receptor beta chains from one sample sequenced in a study of T-cell memory formation after mild COVID-19 (dated by TCRdb to the early 2020s). Library generation was performed with 5' RACE. Instrument used: Illumina NovaSeq 6000. The public reads were reanalyzed by TCRdb: fastp trimming at Q25, MiXCR alignment, in-frame beta chains only. Identical CDR3 protein sequences are pooled into one entry, listed with their most common genes and DNA. The sample table shows 390,000 or so distinct CDR3 sequences, and approximately 15% are seen once. The top ten constitute 20% to 25% of the sample. Sequencing was performed on PBMCs or a T cell subset sorted from them (not recorded which). The receptors come from a man younger than 30 who had mild COVID-19 (a few samples of this study predate the infection). The sample titles of this study are shuffled in the database, so cell type and time point are left out; the donor was told from shared clones.

A few counts support this clonotype. DNA for the CDR3: TGTGCCAGCAGTCCCCGTGGACAAGTAAACACCATATATTTT. It specifies CASSPRGQVNTIYF. The chain couples TRBV2 to TRBJ1-3, with D tentatively TRBD1 (5 bases). CDR3 length: 14 amino acids. Trimming shortened V by 5 bases and J by 6 bases, and 14 bases separated the two germline ends. Germline assignment: CDR1 SNHLY and CDR2 FYNNEI.

This clonotype was observed a single time. The rearrangement joins TRBV7-2 to TRBJ2-5; 10 bases are shared with TRBD2. There are 15 residues in the CDR3. After removal of 4 bases from V and 4 bases from J, the junction contained 6 bases not matched to a gene. The V gene's germline CDR1 is SGHTA and CDR2 FQGNSA. CDR3 nucleotides: TGTGCCAGCAGCTCGGCTAGCGGGGGAGTAGAGACCCAGTACTTC. This translates into CASSSASGGVETQYF.

This clonotype was counted only a few times. The gene calls are TRBV7-9 and TRBJ2-1, with D perhaps TRBD2 (5 bases). The CDR3 length is 14 residues. Trimming shortened V by 5 bases and J by 8 bases, and 16 bases separated the two germline ends. Per the germline V gene, CDR1 is SEHNR and CDR2 is FQNEAQ (reference sequence). The CDR3 protein is CASSAKELVDEQFF. CDR3 nucleotide sequence: TGTGCCAGCAGCGCCAAGGAACTAGTCGATGAGCAGTTCTTC. Filled out from reference TRBV7-9 and TRBJ2-1, the complete variable domain reads DTGVSQNPRHKITKRGQNVTFRCDPISEHNRLYWYRQTLGQGPEFLTYFQNEAQLEKSRLLSDRFSAERPKGSFSTLEIQRTEQGDSAMYLCASSAKELVDEQFFGPGTRLTVL.

This clonotype was observed a few times. This sequence joins TRBV7-2 and TRBJ1-2; no clear D. The CDR3 has 13 residues. Between the trimmed V and J ends, which lost 5 bases and 1 base, there was a span of 8 bases. Looked up from germline, CDR1 is SGHTA and CDR2 is FQGNSA. Here the CDR3 reads CASSTLNNYGYTF. The CDR3 DNA reads as TGTGCCAGCAGCACGCTTAATAACTATGGCTACACCTTC. The full variable domain, rest sourced from reference TRBV7-2 and TRBJ1-2, is GAGVSQSPSNKVTEKGKDVELRCDPISGHTALYWYRQSLGQGLEFLIYFQGNSAPDKSGLPSDRFSAERTGGSVSTLTIQRTQQEDSAVYLCASSTLNNYGYTFGSGTRLTVV.